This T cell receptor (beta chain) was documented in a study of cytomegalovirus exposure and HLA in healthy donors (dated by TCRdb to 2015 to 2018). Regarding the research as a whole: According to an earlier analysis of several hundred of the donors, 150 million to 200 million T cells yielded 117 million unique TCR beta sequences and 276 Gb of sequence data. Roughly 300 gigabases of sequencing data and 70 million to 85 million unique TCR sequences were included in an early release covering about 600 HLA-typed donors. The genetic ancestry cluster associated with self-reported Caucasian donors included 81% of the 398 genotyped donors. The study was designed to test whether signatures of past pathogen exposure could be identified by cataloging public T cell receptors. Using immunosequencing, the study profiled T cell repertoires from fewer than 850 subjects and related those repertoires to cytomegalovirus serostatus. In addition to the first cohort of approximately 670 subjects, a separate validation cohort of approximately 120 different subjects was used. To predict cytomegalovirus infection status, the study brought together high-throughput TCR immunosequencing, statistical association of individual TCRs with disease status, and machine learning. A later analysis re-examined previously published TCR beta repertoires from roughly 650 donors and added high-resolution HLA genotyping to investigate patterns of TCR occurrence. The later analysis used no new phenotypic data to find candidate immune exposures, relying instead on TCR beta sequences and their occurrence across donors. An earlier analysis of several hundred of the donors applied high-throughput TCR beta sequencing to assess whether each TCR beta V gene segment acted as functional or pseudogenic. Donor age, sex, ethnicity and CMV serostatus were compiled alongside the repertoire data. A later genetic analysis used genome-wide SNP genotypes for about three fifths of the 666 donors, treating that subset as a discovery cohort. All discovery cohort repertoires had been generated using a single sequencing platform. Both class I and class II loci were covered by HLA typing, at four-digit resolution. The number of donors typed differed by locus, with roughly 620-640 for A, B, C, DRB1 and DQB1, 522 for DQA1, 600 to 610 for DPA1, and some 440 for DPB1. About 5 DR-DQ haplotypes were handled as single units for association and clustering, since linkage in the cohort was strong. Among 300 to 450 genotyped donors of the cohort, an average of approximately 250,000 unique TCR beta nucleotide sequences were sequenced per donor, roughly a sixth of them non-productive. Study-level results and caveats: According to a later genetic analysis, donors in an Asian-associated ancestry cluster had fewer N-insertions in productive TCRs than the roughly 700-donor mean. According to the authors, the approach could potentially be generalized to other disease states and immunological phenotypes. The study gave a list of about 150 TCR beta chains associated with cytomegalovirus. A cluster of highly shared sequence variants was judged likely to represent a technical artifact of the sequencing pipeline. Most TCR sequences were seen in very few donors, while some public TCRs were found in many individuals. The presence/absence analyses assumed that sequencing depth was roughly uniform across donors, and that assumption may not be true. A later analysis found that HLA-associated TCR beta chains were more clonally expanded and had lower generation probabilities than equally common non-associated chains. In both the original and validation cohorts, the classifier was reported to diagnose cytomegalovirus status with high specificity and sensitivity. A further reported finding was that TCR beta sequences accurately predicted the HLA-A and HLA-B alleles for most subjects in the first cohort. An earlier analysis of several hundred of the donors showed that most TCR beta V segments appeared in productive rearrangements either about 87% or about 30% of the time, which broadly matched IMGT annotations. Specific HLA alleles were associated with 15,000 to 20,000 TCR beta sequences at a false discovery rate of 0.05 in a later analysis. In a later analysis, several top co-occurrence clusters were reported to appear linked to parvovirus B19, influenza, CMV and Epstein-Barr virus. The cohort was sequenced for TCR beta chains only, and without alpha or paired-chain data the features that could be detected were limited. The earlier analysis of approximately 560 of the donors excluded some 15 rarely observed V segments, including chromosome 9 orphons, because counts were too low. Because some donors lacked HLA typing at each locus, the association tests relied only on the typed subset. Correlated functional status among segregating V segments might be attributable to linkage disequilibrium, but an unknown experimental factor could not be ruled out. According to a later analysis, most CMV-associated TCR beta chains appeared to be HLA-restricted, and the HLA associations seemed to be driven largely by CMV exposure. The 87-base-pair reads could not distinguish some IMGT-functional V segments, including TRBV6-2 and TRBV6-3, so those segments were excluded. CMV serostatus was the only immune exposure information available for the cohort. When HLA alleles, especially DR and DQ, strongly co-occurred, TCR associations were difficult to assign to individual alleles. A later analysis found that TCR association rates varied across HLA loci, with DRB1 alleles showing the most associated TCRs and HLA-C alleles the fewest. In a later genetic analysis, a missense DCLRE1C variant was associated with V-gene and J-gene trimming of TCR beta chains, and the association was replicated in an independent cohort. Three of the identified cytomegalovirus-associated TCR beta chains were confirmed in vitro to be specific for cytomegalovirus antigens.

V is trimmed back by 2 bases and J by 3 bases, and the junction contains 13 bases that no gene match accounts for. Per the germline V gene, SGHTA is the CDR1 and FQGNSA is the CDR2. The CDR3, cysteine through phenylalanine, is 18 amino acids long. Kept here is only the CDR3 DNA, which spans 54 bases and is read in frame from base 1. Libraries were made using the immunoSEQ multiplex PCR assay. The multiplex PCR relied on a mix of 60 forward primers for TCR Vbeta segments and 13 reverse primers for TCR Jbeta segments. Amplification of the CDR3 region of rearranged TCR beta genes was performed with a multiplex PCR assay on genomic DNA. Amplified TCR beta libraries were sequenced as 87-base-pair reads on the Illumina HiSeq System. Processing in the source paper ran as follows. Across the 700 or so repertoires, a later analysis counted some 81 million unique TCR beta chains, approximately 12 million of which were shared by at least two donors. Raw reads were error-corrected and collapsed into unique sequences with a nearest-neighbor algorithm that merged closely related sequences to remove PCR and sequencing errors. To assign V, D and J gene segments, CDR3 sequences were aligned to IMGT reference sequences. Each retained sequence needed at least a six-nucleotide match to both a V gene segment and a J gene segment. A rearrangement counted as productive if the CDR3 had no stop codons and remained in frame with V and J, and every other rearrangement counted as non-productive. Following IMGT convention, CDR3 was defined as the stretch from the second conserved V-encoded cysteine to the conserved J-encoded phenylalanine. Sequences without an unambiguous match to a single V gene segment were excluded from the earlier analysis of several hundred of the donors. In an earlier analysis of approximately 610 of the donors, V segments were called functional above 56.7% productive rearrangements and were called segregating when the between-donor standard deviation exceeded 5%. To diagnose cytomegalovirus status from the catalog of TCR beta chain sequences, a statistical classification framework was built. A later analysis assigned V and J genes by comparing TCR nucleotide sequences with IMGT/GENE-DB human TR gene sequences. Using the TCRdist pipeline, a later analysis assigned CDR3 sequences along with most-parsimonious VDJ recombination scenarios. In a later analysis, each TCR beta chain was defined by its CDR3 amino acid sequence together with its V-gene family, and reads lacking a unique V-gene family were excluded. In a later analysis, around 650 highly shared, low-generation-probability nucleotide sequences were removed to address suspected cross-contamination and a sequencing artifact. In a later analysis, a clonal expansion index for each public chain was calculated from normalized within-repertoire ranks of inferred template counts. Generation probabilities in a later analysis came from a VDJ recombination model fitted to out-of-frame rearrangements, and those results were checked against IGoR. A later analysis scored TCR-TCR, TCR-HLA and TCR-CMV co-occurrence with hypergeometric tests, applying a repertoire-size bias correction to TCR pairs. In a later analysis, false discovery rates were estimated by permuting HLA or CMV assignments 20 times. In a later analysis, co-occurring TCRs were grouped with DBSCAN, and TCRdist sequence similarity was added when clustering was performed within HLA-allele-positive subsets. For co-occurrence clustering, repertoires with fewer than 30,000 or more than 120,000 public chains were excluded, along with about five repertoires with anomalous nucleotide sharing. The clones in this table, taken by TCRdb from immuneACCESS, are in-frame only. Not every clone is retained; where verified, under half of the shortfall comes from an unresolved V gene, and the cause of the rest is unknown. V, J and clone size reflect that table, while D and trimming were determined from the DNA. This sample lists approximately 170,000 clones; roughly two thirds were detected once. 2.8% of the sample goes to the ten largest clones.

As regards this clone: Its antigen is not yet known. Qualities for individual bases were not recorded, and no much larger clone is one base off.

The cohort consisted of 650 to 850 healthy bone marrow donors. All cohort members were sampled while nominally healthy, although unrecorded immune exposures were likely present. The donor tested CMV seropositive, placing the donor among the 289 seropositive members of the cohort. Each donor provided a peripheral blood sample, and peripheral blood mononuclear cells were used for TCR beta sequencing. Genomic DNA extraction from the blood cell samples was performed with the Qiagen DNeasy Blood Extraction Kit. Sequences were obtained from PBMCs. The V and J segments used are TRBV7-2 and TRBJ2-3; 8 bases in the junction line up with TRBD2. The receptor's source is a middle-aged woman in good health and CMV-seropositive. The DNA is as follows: TGTGCCAGCAGCTTAATGGCGGGGGGAAGAGGAGGAACAGATACGCAGTATTTT. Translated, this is CASSLMAGGRGGTDTQYF.